This TCR beta chain was sequenced in a study of blood T cell repertoires in COVID-19. This clone was seen a single time. Sequenced by immunoSEQ multiplex PCR; TCRdb stores in-frame clones only, minus some. The repertoire has almost 90,000 clones, about 90% of them found once; the top ten carry roughly 10%. Trimming pared 5 bases from V and 0 bases from J, leaving 13 bases between. The CDR3 runs to 15 residues. Germline assignment: CDR1 MGHDK and CDR2 SYGVNS. Sequences were obtained from peripheral blood. This sequence joins TRBV25-1 and TRBJ1-2; D is possibly TRBD1 (5 bases). The sequence derives from an elderly man with acute or convalescent COVID-19. The CDR3 coding sequence is TGTGCCAGCAGTACCCCAGGGATAGCTAACTATGGCTACACCTTC. Translated: CASSTPGIANYGYTF.